This TCR beta chain was found in a study of cytomegalovirus exposure and HLA in healthy donors (TCRdb year 2017). About the full investigation: An earlier analysis of some 620 of the donors reported 276 Gb of sequence data and 117 million unique TCR beta sequences obtained from about 179 million T cells. All discovery cohort repertoires had been generated on a single sequencing platform. The T cell repertoires of 666 subjects were profiled by immunosequencing and related to cytomegalovirus serostatus. Across 398 genotyped donors of the cohort, an average of roughly 250,000 unique TCR beta nucleotide sequences per donor were sequenced, and 15% to 20% of those sequences were non-productive. Donor age, sex, ethnicity and CMV serostatus were compiled alongside the repertoire data. In the later analysis, no new phenotypic data were used to find candidate immune exposures; instead, reliance was placed on TCR beta sequences and their occurrence across donors. To predict cytomegalovirus infection status, the study combined high-throughput TCR immunosequencing, statistical association of individual TCRs with disease status, and machine learning. In a later analysis, previously published TCR beta repertoires from more than 500 donors were re-analyzed and high-resolution HLA genotyping was added so that TCR occurrence patterns could be studied. Both class I and class II loci were covered by HLA typing, at four-digit resolution. Because of strong linkage in the cohort, roughly five DR-DQ haplotypes were treated as single units for association and clustering. Of the approximately 400 genotyped donors, about 80% fell in the genetic ancestry cluster associated with self-reported Caucasian donors. Besides the first cohort of roughly 660 subjects, a separate validation cohort made up of 90 to 150 different subjects was used. The number of typed donors differed by locus: roughly 629-630 for A, B, C, DRB1 and DQB1; 522 for DQA1; around 580 for DPA1; and around 490 for DPB1. An early release that covered several hundred HLA-typed donors contained approximately 290 gigabases of sequencing data and around 85 million unique TCR sequences. An earlier analysis of 587 of the donors used high-throughput TCR beta sequencing to judge whether each TCR beta V gene segment behaved as functional or pseudogenic. The aim of the study was to test whether cataloging public T cell receptors could identify signatures of past pathogen exposure. A later genetic analysis took genome-wide SNP genotypes for about 65% of the roughly 670 donors and used that subset as a discovery cohort.

Broad study findings and their caveats: Sequencing depth was assumed to be roughly uniform across donors in the presence/absence analyses, though that assumption may not hold. Some IMGT-functional V segments, including TRBV6-2 and TRBV6-3, could not be distinguished by the 87-base-pair reads and were therefore excluded. In a later analysis, most CMV-associated TCR beta chains were found to appear HLA-restricted, with HLA associations seemingly driven largely by CMV exposure. The classifier was reported to diagnose cytomegalovirus status with high specificity and sensitivity in both the original cohort and the validation cohort. Compared with the approximately 710-donor mean, donors in an Asian-associated ancestry cluster had fewer N-insertions in productive TCRs, according to a later genetic analysis. The study gave a list of some 150 TCR beta chains associated with cytomegalovirus. Compared with equally common non-associated chains, HLA-associated TCR beta chains in a later analysis were more clonally expanded and had lower generation probabilities. In a later genetic analysis, a missense DCLRE1C variant was associated with V-gene and J-gene trimming of TCR beta chains, and the association was replicated in an independent cohort. Linkage disequilibrium might explain the correlated functional status among segregating V segments, but an unknown experimental factor could not be ruled out. In vitro tests confirmed that three of the cytomegalovirus-associated TCR beta chains recognize cytomegalovirus antigens. In a later analysis, several top co-occurrence clusters were reported to appear linked to parvovirus B19, influenza, CMV and Epstein-Barr virus. While some public TCRs were present in many individuals, most TCR sequences turned up only very rarely across donors. HLA typing was unavailable for some donors at each locus, so association tests used only the typed subset. For the cohort, immune exposure information was limited to CMV serostatus. When HLA alleles, especially DR and DQ, strongly co-occurred, attributing TCR associations to individual alleles was difficult. In an earlier analysis of about 600 of the donors, most TCR beta V segments appeared in productive rearrangements about 87% or about 30% of the time, broadly matching IMGT annotations. Specific HLA alleles were associated with 16,951 TCR beta sequences at a false discovery rate of 0.05 in a later analysis. Fewer than 20 rarely observed V segments, including chromosome 9 orphons, were excluded from the earlier analysis of a few hundred of the donors because counts were too low. In this cohort, only TCR beta chains were sequenced, and detectable features were limited by the absence of alpha or paired-chain data. A cluster of highly shared sequence variants was judged likely to be a technical artifact of the sequencing pipeline. A further reported finding was that TCR beta sequences accurately predicted the HLA-A and HLA-B alleles for most subjects in the first cohort. A later analysis found that TCR association rates varied across HLA loci, with DRB1 alleles showing the most associated TCRs and HLA-C alleles the fewest. It was suggested by the authors that the approach could potentially be generalized to other disease states and immunological phenotypes.

The cohort comprised fewer than 700 healthy bone marrow donors. Cohort members were all nominally healthy when sampled, although unrecorded immune exposures were likely present. The donor was CMV seronegative and belonged to the group of 350 to 400 seronegative cohort members. A peripheral blood sample was collected from each donor, and TCR beta sequencing was performed on peripheral blood mononuclear cells. The Qiagen DNeasy Blood Extraction Kit was used to extract genomic DNA from the blood cell samples. Remarks on this clone: Its cognate antigen has yet to be identified. It has no much larger one-base neighbor in the sample; base qualities were not kept.

The library relied on the immunoSEQ multiplex PCR assay. A mixture of 60 forward primers for TCR Vbeta segments and 13 reverse primers for TCR Jbeta segments was used in the multiplex PCR. A multiplex PCR assay on genomic DNA amplified the CDR3 region of rearranged TCR beta genes. The Illumina HiSeq System was used to sequence the amplified TCR beta libraries as 87-base-pair reads. Per the source publication's procedure: A later analysis counted tens of millions of unique TCR beta chains across the 600 to 850 repertoires, and approximately 11 million of these chains were shared by at least two donors. To remove PCR and sequencing errors, raw reads were error-corrected and collapsed into unique sequences using a nearest-neighbor algorithm that merged closely related sequences. To assign V, D and J gene segments, CDR3 sequences were aligned to IMGT reference sequences. For a sequence to be retained, a match of at least six nucleotides was required to both a V gene segment and a J gene segment. Rearrangements were called productive when the CDR3 lacked stop codons and stayed in frame with V and J; all others were non-productive. Following IMGT convention, CDR3 was defined as the stretch from the second conserved V-encoded cysteine up to the conserved J-encoded phenylalanine. The earlier analysis of about 620 of the donors excluded sequences that lacked an unambiguous match to a single V gene segment. An earlier analysis of roughly 590 of the donors called V segments functional above 56.7% productive rearrangements and segregating when the between-donor standard deviation exceeded 5%. A statistical classification framework was developed to diagnose cytomegalovirus status using the catalog of TCR beta chain sequences. In a later analysis, TCR nucleotide sequences were compared against IMGT/GENE-DB human TR gene sequences so that V and J genes could be assigned. A later analysis assigned CDR3 sequences and most-parsimonious VDJ recombination scenarios with the TCRdist pipeline. In a later analysis, every TCR beta chain was defined by the combination of its CDR3 amino acid sequence and its V-gene family, and reads without a unique V-gene family were dropped. As a way to deal with suspected cross-contamination and a sequencing artifact, a later analysis dropped roughly 620 nucleotide sequences that were highly shared and had low generation probability. In a later analysis, a clonal expansion index was calculated for each public chain from normalized within-repertoire ranks of inferred template counts. In a later analysis, generation probabilities were computed with a VDJ recombination model fitted to out-of-frame rearrangements, and the resulting probabilities were checked against IGoR. In a later analysis, TCR-TCR, TCR-HLA and TCR-CMV co-occurrence was scored with hypergeometric tests, and a repertoire-size bias correction was applied to TCR pairs. To estimate false discovery rates, a later analysis permuted the HLA or CMV assignments 20 times. A later analysis grouped co-occurring TCRs with DBSCAN, adding TCRdist sequence similarity when clustering within HLA-allele-positive subsets. Repertoires with fewer than 30,000 or more than 120,000 public chains were left out of co-occurrence clustering, as were about 5 repertoires with anomalous nucleotide sharing. TCRdb holds this immuneACCESS table with in-frame rearrangements only. Some clones are missing; in checked studies, unresolved V genes explain under half, and the rest has no known cause. V and J calls and clone size are given by that table; D and trimming were obtained from the DNA. In all, the sample holds approximately 210,000 clones, and about three quarters of those were seen once. The ten largest clones take up 0.9% to 1.2% of the sample.

At the junction V is shortened by 2 bases and J by 5 bases, with 10 bases in between. CDR1 KGHSH and CDR2 LQKENI are derived from the germline V gene. The CDR3 numbers 14 residues from cysteine through phenylalanine. The read is trimmed to its CDR3 DNA, 42 bases read in frame from base 1. The chain was built from TRBV18 and TRBJ2-1; TRBD2 might be the D gene, on 5 matching bases. This TCR derives from a woman aged 40 to 50 in good health and CMV-seronegative. The specimen was PBMCs. The DNA is TGTGCCAGCTCACCATTGCCCGGGAACAATGAGCAGTTCTTC. This encodes CASSPLPGNNEQFF.